In this sample, the clone carrying this TCR beta chain turned up a few times. The data belong to a study of radiotherapy plus CTLA-4 blockade in lung cancer. TCRdb keeps only in-frame clones here, not all; method: immunoSEQ multiplex PCR. The sample records tens of thousands of clones, about four fifths being singletons. Those patients who had chemo-refractory metastatic non-small-cell lung cancer were given focal radiation along with CTLA-4 blockade through ipilimumab. The V segment lost 0 bases and the J segment 5 bases; nucleotides outside the gene matches: 3. CDR3 length: 15 residues. Germline V gives CDR1 KGHSH, CDR2 LQKENI.

The source of this sequence is a human donor with non-small cell lung cancer who had a partial response to radiotherapy plus ipilimumab. Some clones in this sample may be carry-over from other donors' samples. The chain employs TRBV18 and TRBJ1-3; 8 bases match TRBD1. This specimen was peripheral blood, taken from a patient treated with radiotherapy plus ipilimumab. CDR3 region: CASSPPGQARNTIYF. The CDR3 region has the DNA TGTGCCAGCTCACCACCGGGACAGGCCAGAAACACCATATATTTT.